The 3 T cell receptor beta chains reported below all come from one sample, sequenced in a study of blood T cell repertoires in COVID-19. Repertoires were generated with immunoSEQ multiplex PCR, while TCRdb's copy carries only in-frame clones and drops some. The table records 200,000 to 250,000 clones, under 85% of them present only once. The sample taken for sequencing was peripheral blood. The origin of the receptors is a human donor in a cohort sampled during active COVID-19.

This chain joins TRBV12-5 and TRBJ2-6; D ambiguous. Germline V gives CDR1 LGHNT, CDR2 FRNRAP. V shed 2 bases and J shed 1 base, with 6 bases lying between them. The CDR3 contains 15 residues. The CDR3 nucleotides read TGTGCTAGTGGTTTGCAGGATTCTGGGGCCAACGTCCTGACTTTC. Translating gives CASGLQDSGANVLTF.

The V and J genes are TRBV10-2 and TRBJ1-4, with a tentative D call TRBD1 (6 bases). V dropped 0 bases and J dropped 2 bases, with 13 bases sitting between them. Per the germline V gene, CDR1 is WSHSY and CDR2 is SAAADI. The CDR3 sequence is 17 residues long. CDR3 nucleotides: TGCGCCAGCAGTGAGTCGGGCAGGGGAAGGACTAATGAAAAACTGTTTTTT. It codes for CASSESGRGRTNEKLFF.

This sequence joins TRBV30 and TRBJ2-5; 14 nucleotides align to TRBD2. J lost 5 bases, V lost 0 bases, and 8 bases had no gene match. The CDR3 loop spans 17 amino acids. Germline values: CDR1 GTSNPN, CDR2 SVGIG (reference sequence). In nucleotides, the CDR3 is TGTGCCTGGAGTGTACGAAGACTAGCGGGGGGGCGGGAGACCCAGTACTTC. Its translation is CAWSVRRLAGGRETQYF.